These 15 T cell receptor beta chains originate from one sample sequenced in a study of beta chain features in type 1 diabetes. Investigators reverse transcribed all isolated RNA, so they sequenced expressed TCRB transcripts. Some clones are missing from TCRdb's copy, which holds only in-frame ones; the method was immunoSEQ multiplex PCR. The table lists fewer than 200,000 clones, about 7.3% of them singletons. The source material was central memory CD4+ T cells from blood. Receptors were obtained from a man aged 18 to 30 in good health.

This clone was seen a few times. Here the CDR3 reads CASSLDGQLQANEKLFF. In nucleotides, the CDR3 is TGTGCCAGCAGTTTGGACGGACAGCTACAGGCCAATGAAAAACTGTTTTTT. This rearrangement joins TRBV28 to TRBJ1-4, with D possibly TRBD1 on 6 matching bases. The CDR3 contains 17 residues. The V gene's germline CDR1 is MDHEN and CDR2 SYDVKM. V was clipped by 3 bases and J by 5 bases, with 19 bases between them.

CDR3 nucleotides: TGTGCCAGCAGCTTGGAGGGACTAGCGGGAGTTAAAAAGACCCAGTACTTC. This encodes CASSLEGLAGVKKTQYF. The chain joins TRBV5-6 to TRBJ2-5; the match to TRBD2 covers 14 bases. The V gene end was trimmed by 0 bases and the J gene end by 6 bases; junction bases not matched to a gene: 7. CDR3 length equals 17 residues. Germline V gene sequence: CDR1 SGHDT, CDR2 YYEEEE. The variable domain in full, with the rest retrieved from reference TRBV5-6 and TRBJ2-5, is DAGVTQSPTHLIKTRGQQVTLRCSPKSGHDTVSWYQQALGQGPQFIFQYYEEEERQRGNFPDRFSGHQFPNYSSELNVNALLLGDSALYLCASSLEGLAGVKKTQYFGPGTRLLVL.

This clone was seen ten or more times. The rearrangement joins TRBV30 to TRBJ2-1; TRBD2 aligns across 8 bases. The CDR3 extends over 14 amino acids. CDR1 is GTSNPN and CDR2 is SVGIG in the germline V gene (reference sequence). V gave up 3 bases and J gave up 4 bases; unmatched junction bases: 5. The CDR3 region is CAWSRLAFYNEQFF. In DNA form, the CDR3 reads TGTGCCTGGAGCCGACTAGCGTTTTACAATGAGCAGTTCTTC.

This clone turned up a few times. J is TRBJ2-3 and V is TRBV7-9; no firm D call. This CDR3 spans 14 amino acids. The V end lost 5 bases, the J end lost 0 bases, and 9 bases lay between the germline ends. CDR1 and CDR2 (germline): SEHNR, FQNEAQ (reference sequence). The chain's CDR3 is CASSATLSTDTQYF. CDR3 nucleotide sequence: TGTGCCAGCAGCGCCACATTAAGCACAGATACGCAGTATTTT.

This clone was found many times. J is TRBJ2-5 and V is TRBV18; a possible D gene is TRBD2 (5 bases). Germline V gives CDR1 KGHSH, CDR2 LQKENI. CDR3 length: 13 residues. V lost 2 bases, J lost 1 base, and 5 bases lay in between. The CDR3, as DNA: TGTGCCAGCTCACCAGAGGGCCAAGAGACCCAGTACTTC. Encoded protein: CASSPEGQETQYF. Based on the CDR3 plus reference TRBV18 and TRBJ2-5, the full variable domain is NAGVMQNPRHLVRRRGQEARLRCSPMKGHSHVYWYRQLPEEGLKFMVYLQKENIIDESGMPKERFSAEFPKEGPSILRIQQVVRGDSAAYFCASSPEGQETQYFGPGTRLLVL.

This clone was counted a few times. This chain joins TRBV9 and TRBJ2-7, with 11 nucleotides matching TRBD2. J lost 7 bases, V lost 4 bases, and 13 bases had no gene match. The CDR3 consists of 16 residues. Looked up from germline, CDR1 is SGDLS and CDR2 is YYNGEE. The CDR3, as DNA: TGTGCCAGCAGCAAACTAGCGGGAGCGGCGGAGACGGAGCAGTACTTC. Its protein is CASSKLAGAAETEQYF. Full variable domain (outside the CDR3, taken from reference TRBV9 and TRBJ2-7): DSGVTQTPKHLITATGQRVTLRCSPRSGDLSVYWYQQSLDQGLQFLIQYYNGEERAKGNILERFSAQQFPDLHSELNLSSLELGDSALYFCASSKLAGAAETEQYFGPGTRLTVT.

There are a few counts of this clone. This sequence joins TRBV10-3 and TRBJ1-2; TRBD1 is a possible D gene (6 bases). Germline lookup yields CDR1 ENHRY and CDR2 SYGVKD. V gave up 5 bases and J gave up 6 bases, with 16 bases separating them. The CDR3 has 14 amino acids. CDR3 protein: CAISQGSEGHGYTF. As DNA, the CDR3 is TGTGCCATCAGTCAGGGGTCGGAAGGCCATGGCTACACCTTC.

This rearrangement joins TRBV29-1 to TRBJ2-5, with TRBD1 matching 8 bases. Looked up from germline, CDR1 is SQVTM and CDR2 is ANQGSEA. The junction had 8 bases not matched to a gene; V was cut back by 6 bases and J by 2 bases. This CDR3 has 14 residues. CDR3 amino acids: CSVRDQGAQETQYF. As DNA, the CDR3 is TGCAGCGTGAGGGACCAGGGGGCTCAAGAGACCCAGTACTTC. Variable domain in full (rest from reference TRBV29-1 and TRBJ2-5): SAVISQKPSRDICQRGTSLTIQCQVDSQVTMMFWYRQQPGQSLTLIATANQGSEATYESGFVIDKFPISRPNLTFSTLTVSNMSPEDSSIYLCSVRDQGAQETQYFGPGTRLLVL.

This clone was picked up a small number of times. The CDR3 nucleotides read TGCAGCGTTGAAGGCCGAAGACAGGGGAATTACGAGCAGTACTTC. Its translation: CSVEGRRQGNYEQYF. The chain combines TRBV29-1 with TRBJ2-7; 8 bases line up with TRBD1. This CDR3 region has 15 residues. V shed 1 base and J 4 bases; nucleotides not matched to a gene: 9. Germline assignment: CDR1 SQVTM and CDR2 ANQGSEA.

This clone has a handful of counts. The chain is built from TRBV7-8 and TRBJ2-1; no definite D call. Trimming pared 4 bases from V and 5 bases from J, leaving 9 bases between. Germline CDR1 reads SGHVS; CDR2 reads FQNEAQ. This CDR3 has 13 amino acids. The CDR3 is CASSSRTDNEQFF. The CDR3 DNA reads as TGTGCCAGCAGCTCGAGAACTGACAATGAGCAGTTCTTC.

The chain links TRBV27 to TRBJ2-1; no definite D call. V was shortened by 2 bases and J by 4 bases, with 6 bases between the two germline ends. The CDR3 has 13 amino acids. Germline lookup yields CDR1 MNHEY and CDR2 SMNVEV (reference sequence). The CDR3 loop reads CASSLRSYNEQFF. The CDR3 bases are TGTGCCAGCAGTTTACGCAGTTACAATGAGCAGTTCTTC.

This clone has a handful of counts. The rearrangement links TRBV9 to TRBJ2-7; D ambiguous. Trimming stripped 1 base from V and 6 bases from J, with 11 bases between. The germline CDR1 and CDR2 sequences are SGDLS and YYNGEE. The CDR3 totals 13 residues. CDR3 DNA: TGTGCCAGCAGCGTATCGGCGGAAGGCGAGCAGTACTTC. Protein sequence: CASSVSAEGEQYF. Filled out from reference TRBV9 and TRBJ2-7, the complete variable domain reads DSGVTQTPKHLITATGQRVTLRCSPRSGDLSVYWYQQSLDQGLQFLIQYYNGEERAKGNILERFSAQQFPDLHSELNLSSLELGDSALYFCASSVSAEGEQYFGPGTRLTVT.

This clone was observed at least ten times. This rearrangement joins TRBV10-3 to TRBJ2-3, with TRBD1 matching 7 bases. The V segment lost 11 bases and the J segment 2 bases; nucleotides outside the gene matches: 7. Per the germline V gene, CDR1 is ENHRY and CDR2 is SYGVKD. CDR3 length: 13 residues. As DNA, the CDR3 is TGTGCCGCCCGACAGGGCACCACAGATACGCAGTATTTT. Translating it yields CAARQGTTDTQYF.

This sequence joins TRBV18 and TRBJ2-7, with D possibly being TRBD2 (5 bases). Deletions cut 2 bases from V and 7 bases from J, with 18 bases between. The CDR3 is made up of 15 amino acids. The germline gives CDR1 KGHSH, CDR2 LQKENI. The CDR3 loop reads CASSPGPSSPGEQYF. In DNA, the CDR3 is TGTGCCAGCTCACCAGGACCTAGCAGCCCTGGGGAGCAGTACTTC. Variable domain in full (rest from reference TRBV18 and TRBJ2-7): NAGVMQNPRHLVRRRGQEARLRCSPMKGHSHVYWYRQLPEEGLKFMVYLQKENIIDESGMPKERFSAEFPKEGPSILRIQQVVRGDSAAYFCASSPGPSSPGEQYFGPGTRLTVT.

The table lists this clone with a few counts. The chain combines TRBV7-2 with TRBJ1-4; 8 nucleotides align to TRBD1. Looked up from germline, CDR1 is SGHTA and CDR2 is FQGNSA. There are 16 residues in the CDR3. V lost 5 bases and J lost 5; bases outside the gene matches: 10. The CDR3 loop reads CASSRIRQGTNEKLFF. CDR3 coding DNA: TGTGCCAGCAGCCGGATCCGACAGGGGACGAATGAAAAACTGTTTTTT.